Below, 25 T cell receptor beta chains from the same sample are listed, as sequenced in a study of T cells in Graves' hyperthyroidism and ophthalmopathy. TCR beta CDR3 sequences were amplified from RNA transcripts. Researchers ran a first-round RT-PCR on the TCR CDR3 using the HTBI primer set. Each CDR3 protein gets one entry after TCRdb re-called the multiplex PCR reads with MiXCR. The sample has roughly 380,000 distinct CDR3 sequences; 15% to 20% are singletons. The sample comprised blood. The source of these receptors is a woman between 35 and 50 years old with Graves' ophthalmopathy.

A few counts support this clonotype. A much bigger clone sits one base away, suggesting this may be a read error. The DNA for the CDR3 is TGTGCCAACAGTGACCGGGGAGGGGCCAGCAACACTGAAGCTTTCTTT. This encodes CANSDRGGASNTEAFF. The chain carries TRBV12-3 or TRBV12-4 and TRBJ1-1, with TRBD1 as a possible D gene (5 bases). This CDR3 comprises 16 residues.

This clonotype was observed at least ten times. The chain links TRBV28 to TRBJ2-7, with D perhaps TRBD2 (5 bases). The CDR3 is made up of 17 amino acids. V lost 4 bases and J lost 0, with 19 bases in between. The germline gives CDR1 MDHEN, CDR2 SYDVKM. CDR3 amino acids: CASSYTLLDSSSYEQYF. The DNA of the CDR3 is TGTGCCAGCAGTTACACCTTACTAGATTCCTCCTCCTACGAGCAGTACTTC.

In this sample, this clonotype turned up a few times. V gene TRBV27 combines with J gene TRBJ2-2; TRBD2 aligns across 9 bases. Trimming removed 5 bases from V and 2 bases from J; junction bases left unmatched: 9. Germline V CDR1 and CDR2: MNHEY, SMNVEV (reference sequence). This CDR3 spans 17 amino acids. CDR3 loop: CASSRPHSGRNTGELFF. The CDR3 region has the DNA TGTGCCAGCAGTCGCCCTCATAGCGGGAGAAACACCGGGGAGCTGTTTTTT.

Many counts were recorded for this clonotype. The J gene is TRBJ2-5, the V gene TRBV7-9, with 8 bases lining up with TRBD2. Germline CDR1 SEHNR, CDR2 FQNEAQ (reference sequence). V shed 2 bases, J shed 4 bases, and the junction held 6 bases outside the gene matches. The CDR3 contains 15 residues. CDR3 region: CASSLWLSGRETQYF. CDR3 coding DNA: TGTGCCAGCAGCTTATGGTTGAGCGGGAGAGAGACCCAGTACTTC.

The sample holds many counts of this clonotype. Written as DNA, the CDR3 is TGTGCCAGCAGCTTAACTAACTTCTACGAGCAGTACTTC. Protein sequence: CASSLTNFYEQYF. The V call is TRBV7-9, the J call TRBJ2-7, with unresolved D. This CDR3 is built from 13 residues. CDR1 SEHNR and CDR2 FQNEAQ come from the germline V gene (reference sequence). V was cut by 2 bases and J by 3 bases, with 8 bases left in between.

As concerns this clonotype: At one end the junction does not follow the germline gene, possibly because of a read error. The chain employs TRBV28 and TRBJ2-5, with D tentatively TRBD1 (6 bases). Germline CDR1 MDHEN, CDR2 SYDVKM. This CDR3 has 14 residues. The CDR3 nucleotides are TGTGCCAGCAGTGGGCAGGGGCCCCAAAAGACCCAGTACTTC. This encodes CASSGQGPQKTQYF.

The CDR3 coding sequence is TGTGCCAGCAGTTCCCCGGACGGAGTAGCTTTCTTT. Protein product: CASSSPDGVAFF. V usage is TRBV12-3 or TRBV12-4 and J usage is TRBJ1-1; D uncertain. The CDR3 has 12 residues. V was pared by 4 bases and J by 10 bases, with 13 bases between.

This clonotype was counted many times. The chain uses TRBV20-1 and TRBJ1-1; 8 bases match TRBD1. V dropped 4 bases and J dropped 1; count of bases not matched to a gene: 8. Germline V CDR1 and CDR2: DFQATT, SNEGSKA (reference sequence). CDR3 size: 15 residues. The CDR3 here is CSATPIDRGNTEAFF. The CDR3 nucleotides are TGCAGTGCTACTCCGATAGACAGGGGGAACACTGAAGCTTTCTTT.

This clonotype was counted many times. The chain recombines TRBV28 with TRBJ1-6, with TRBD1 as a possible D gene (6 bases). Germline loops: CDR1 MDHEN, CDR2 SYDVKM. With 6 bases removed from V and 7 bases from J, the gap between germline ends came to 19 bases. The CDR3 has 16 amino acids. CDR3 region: CASSGGPNRGNSPLHF. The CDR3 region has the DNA TGTGCCAGCAGCGGGGGCCCCAATCGCGGGAATTCACCCCTCCACTTT.

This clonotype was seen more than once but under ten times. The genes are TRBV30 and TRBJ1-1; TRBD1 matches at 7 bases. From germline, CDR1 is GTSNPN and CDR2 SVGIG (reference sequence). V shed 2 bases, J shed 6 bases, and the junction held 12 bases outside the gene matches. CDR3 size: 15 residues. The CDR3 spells CAWSYYRDSRAEAFF. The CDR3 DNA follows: TGTGCCTGGAGTTACTACCGGGACAGCCGGGCTGAAGCTTTCTTT.

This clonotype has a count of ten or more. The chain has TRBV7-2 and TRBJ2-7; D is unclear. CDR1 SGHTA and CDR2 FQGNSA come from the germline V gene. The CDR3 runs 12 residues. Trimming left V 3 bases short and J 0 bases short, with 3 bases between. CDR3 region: CASSFISYEQYF. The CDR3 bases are TGTGCCAGCAGCTTCATCTCCTACGAGCAGTACTTC.

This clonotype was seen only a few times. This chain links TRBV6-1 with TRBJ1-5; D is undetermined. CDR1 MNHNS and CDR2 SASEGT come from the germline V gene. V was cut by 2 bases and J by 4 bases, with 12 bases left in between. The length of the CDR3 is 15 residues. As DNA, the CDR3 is TGTGCCAGCAGTGAAATTGAGCGAGAAAATCAGCCCCAGCATTTT. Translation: CASSEIERENQPQHF.

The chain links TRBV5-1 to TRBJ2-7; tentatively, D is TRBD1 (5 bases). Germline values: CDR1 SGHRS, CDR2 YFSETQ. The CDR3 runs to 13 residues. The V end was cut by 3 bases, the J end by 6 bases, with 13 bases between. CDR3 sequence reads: CASSSTGRVEQYF. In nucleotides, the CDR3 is TGCGCCAGCAGCTCAACAGGTCGGGTCGAGCAGTACTTC. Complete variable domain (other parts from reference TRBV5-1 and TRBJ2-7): KAGVTQTPRYLIKTRGQQVTLSCSPISGHRSVSWYQQTPGQGLQFLFEYFSETQRNKGNFPGRFSGRQFSNSRSEMNVSTLELGDSALYLCASSSTGRVEQYFGPGTRLTVT.

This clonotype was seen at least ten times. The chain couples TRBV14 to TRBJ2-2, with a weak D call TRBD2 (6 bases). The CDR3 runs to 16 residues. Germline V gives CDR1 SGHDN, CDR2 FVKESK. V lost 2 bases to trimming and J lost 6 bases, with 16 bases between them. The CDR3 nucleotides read TGTGCCAGCAGCCAACTTCGGGGAAGCGGGTCCGGGGAGCTGTTTTTT. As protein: CASSQLRGSGSGELFF.

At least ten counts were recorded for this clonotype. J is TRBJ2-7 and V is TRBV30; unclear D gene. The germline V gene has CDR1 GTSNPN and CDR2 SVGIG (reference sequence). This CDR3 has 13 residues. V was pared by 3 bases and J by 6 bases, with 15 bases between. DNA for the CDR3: TGTGCCTGGAGCCCCCGGGCCGTCCGCGAGCAGTACTTC. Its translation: CAWSPRAVREQYF.

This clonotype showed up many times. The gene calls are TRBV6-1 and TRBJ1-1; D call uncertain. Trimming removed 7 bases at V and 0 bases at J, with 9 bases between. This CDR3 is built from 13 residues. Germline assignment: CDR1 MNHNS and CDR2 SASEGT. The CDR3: CASIRAVNTEAFF. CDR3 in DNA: TGTGCCAGCATAAGAGCTGTGAACACTGAAGCTTTCTTT.

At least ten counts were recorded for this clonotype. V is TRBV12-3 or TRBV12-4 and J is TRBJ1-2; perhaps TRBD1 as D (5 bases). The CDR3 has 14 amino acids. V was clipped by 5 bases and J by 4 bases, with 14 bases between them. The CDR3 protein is CASSLRQLPYGYTF. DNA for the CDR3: TGTGCCAGCAGTCTCAGACAGTTGCCCTATGGCTACACCTTC.

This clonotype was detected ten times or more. The CDR3 region has the DNA TGCAGTGCTAACCGGGGGGCCGACACTGAAGCTTTCTTT. Translation: CSANRGADTEAFF. The chain has TRBV20-1 and TRBJ1-1; a weak D match, TRBD1 (6 bases). Germline V lookup: CDR1 DFQATT, CDR2 SNEGSKA (reference sequence). V was clipped by 4 bases and J by 3 bases, with 12 bases between them. This CDR3 has 13 amino acids.

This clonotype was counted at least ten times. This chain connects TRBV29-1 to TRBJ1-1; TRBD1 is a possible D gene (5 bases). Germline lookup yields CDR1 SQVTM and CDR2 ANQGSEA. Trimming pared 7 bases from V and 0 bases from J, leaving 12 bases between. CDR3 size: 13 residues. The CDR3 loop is CSATDKLNTEAFF. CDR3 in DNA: TGCAGCGCTACGGACAAACTGAACACTGAAGCTTTCTTT. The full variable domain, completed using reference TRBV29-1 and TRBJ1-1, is SAVISQKPSRDICQRGTSLTIQCQVDSQVTMMFWYRQQPGQSLTLIATANQGSEATYESGFVIDKFPISRPNLTFSTLTVSNMSPEDSSIYLCSATDKLNTEAFFGQGTRLTVV.

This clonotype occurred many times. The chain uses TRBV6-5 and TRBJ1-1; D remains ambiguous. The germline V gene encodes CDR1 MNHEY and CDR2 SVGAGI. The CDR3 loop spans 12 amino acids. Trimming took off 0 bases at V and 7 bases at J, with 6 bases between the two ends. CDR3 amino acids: CASSYSAIEAFF. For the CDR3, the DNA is TGTGCCAGCAGTTACTCAGCAATTGAAGCTTTCTTT.

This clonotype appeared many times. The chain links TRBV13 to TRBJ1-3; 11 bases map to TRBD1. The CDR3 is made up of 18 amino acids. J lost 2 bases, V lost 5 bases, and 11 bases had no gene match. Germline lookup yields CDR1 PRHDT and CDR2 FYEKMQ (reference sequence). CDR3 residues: CASSQGDRGTLAGNTIYF. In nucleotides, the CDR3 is TGTGCCAGCAGCCAAGGGGACAGGGGGACTTTAGCTGGAAACACCATATATTTT.

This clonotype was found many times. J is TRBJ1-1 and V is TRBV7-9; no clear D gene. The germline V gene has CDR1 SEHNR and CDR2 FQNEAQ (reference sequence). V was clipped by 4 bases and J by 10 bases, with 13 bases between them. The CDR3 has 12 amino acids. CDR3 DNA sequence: TGTGCCAGCAGCTCTGGACCGAGCGTAGCTTTCTTT. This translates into CASSSGPSVAFF.

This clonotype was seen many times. The CDR3 loop is CSARSGRAKETQYF. CDR3 bases: TGCAGTGCTAGGAGCGGGAGGGCCAAAGAGACCCAGTACTTC. The genes are TRBV20-1 and TRBJ2-5, with 10 nucleotides matching TRBD2. This CDR3 region has 14 residues. J gave up 3 bases and V 3 bases, and 4 bases lay outside the gene matches. CDR1 and CDR2 from the germline V gene are DFQATT and SNEGSKA (reference sequence).

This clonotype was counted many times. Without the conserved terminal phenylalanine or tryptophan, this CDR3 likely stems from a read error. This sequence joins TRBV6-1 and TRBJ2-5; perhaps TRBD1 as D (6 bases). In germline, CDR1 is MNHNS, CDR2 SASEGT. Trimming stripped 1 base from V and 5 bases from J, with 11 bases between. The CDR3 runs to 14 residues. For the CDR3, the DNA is TGTGCCAGCAGTGAAGGACAGGTAGGGGAGACCCAGTACCTC. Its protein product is CASSEGQVGETQYL.

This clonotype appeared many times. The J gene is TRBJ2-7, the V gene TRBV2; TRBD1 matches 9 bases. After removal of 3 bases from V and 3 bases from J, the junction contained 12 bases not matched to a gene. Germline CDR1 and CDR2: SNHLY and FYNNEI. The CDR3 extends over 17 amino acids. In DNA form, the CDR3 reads TGTGCCAGCAGTGATCATGGGACAGGGATCCATGGCTACGAGCAGTACTTC. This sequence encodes CASSDHGTGIHGYEQYF.